This T cell receptor (beta chain) emerged from a study of cytomegalovirus exposure and HLA in healthy donors. Study-level findings and limits: 87-base-pair reads could not separate some V segments, including TRBV6-2 and TRBV6-3. TCR beta chains numbering 164 were designated cytomegalovirus-associated.

PCR employed 60 Vbeta and 13 Jbeta primers. Assay: immunoSEQ multiplex PCR; the TCRdb copy retains only in-frame clones and omits some. The data show about 160,000 clones, with around 76% seen just once and approximately 1.3% held by the top ten. The CDR3 is 14 amino acids. The V gene end was trimmed by 3 bases and the J gene end by 6 bases; junction bases not matched to a gene: 5. Germline V gene lookup returns CDR1 MGHRA and CDR2 YSYEKL. This clone was seen once. Its antigen is undetermined. This TCR was recovered from a man between 60 and 75 years old in good health and CMV-seronegative. The specimen sequenced was PBMCs. The chain carries TRBV4-1 and TRBJ2-7, with 10 positions matching TRBD1. The CDR3 spells CASSQDGQGVEQYF. CDR3 coding DNA: TGCGCCAGCAGCCAGGACGGACAGGGGGTCGAGCAGTACTTC.